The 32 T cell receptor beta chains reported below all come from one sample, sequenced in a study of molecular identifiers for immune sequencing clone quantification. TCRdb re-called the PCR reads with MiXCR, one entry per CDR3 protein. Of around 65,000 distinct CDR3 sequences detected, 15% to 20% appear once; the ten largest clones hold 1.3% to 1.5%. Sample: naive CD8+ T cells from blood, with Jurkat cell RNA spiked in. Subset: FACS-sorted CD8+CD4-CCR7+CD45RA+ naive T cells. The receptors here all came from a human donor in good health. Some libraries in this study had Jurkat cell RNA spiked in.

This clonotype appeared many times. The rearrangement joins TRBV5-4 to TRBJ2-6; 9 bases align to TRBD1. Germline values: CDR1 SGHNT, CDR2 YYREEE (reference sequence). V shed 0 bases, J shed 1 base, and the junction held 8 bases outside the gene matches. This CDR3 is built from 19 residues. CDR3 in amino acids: CASSLETRDRASGANVLTF. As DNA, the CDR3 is TGTGCCAGCAGCTTGGAGACCCGGGACAGGGCTTCTGGGGCCAACGTCCTGACTTTC.

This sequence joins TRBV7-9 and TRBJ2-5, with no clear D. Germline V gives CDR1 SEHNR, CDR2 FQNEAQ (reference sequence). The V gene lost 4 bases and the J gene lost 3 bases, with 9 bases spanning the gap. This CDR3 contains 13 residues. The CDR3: CASSSWAKETQYF. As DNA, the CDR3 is TGTGCCAGCAGCTCCTGGGCGAAAGAGACCCAGTACTTC. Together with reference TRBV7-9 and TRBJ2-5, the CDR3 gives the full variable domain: DTGVSQNPRHKITKRGQNVTFRCDPISEHNRLYWYRQTLGQGPEFLTYFQNEAQLEKSRLLSDRFSAERPKGSFSTLEIQRTEQGDSAMYLCASSSWAKETQYFGPGTRLLVL.

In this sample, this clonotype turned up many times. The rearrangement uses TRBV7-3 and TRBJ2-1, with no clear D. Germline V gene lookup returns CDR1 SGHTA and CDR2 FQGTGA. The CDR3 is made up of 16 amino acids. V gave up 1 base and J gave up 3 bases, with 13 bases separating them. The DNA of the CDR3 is TGTGCCAGCAGCTTAAATCCCAAAGTTAGCTACAATGAGCAGTTCTTC. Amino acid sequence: CASSLNPKVSYNEQFF.

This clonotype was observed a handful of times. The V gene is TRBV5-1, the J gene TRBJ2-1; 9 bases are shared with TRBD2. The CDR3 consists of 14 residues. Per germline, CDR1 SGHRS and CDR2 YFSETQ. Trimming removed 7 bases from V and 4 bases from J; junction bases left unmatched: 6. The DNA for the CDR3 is TGCGCCAGCTGGTCTAGCGGGATGTACAATGAGCAGTTCTTC. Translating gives CASWSSGMYNEQFF.

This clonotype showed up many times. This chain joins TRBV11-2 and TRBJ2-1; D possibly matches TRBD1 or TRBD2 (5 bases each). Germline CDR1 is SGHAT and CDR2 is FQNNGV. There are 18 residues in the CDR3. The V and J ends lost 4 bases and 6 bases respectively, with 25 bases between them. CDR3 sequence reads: CASSSLRGPNLSRNEQFF. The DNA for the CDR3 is TGTGCCAGCAGCTCGCTTAGGGGACCAAACCTCTCCCGCAATGAGCAGTTCTTC.

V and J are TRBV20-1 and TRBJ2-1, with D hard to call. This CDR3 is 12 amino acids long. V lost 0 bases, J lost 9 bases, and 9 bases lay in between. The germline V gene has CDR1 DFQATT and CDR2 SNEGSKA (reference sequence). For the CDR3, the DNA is TGCAGTGCTAGAGAATGGGGTAGTGAGCAGTTCTTC. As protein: CSAREWGSEQFF.

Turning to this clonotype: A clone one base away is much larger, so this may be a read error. The CDR3 DNA follows: TGTGCCAGCCTAGGAGTGATTTCCAGCGCCTCCTACGAGCAGTACTTC. Residues: CASLGVISSASYEQYF. The chain joins TRBV2 to TRBJ2-7; D remains unclear. Between the trimmed V and J ends, which lost 8 bases and 0 bases, there was a span of 20 bases. The CDR3 is made up of 16 amino acids. Germline V gene data show CDR1 as SNHLY and CDR2 as FYNNEI.

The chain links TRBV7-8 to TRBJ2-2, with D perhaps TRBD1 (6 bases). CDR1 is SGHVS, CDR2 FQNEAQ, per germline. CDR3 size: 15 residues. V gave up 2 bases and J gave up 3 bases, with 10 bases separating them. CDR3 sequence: CASSLLGGDTGELFF. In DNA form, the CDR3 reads TGTGCCAGCAGCTTATTAGGGGGAGACACCGGGGAGCTGTTTTTT.

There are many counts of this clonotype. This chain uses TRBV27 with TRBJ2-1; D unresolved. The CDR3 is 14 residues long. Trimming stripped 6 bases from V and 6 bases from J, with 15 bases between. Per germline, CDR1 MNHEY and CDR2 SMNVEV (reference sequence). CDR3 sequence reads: CASSKGPFPNEQFF. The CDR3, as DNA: TGTGCCAGCAGCAAAGGACCCTTCCCCAATGAGCAGTTCTTC.

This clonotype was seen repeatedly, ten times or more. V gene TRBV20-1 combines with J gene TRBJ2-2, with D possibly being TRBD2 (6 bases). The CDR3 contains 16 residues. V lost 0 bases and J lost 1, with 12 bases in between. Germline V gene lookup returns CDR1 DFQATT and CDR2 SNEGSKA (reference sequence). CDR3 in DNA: TGCAGTGCTAGAGATCGGCGGAGGGAGAACACCGGGGAGCTGTTTTTT. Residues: CSARDRRRENTGELFF.

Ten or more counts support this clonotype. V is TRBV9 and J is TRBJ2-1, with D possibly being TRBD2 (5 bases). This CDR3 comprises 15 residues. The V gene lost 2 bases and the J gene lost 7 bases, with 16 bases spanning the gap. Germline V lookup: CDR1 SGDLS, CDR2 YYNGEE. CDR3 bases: TGTGCCAGCAGCGTCGGAGCTAGCCAAAGTAATGAGCAGTTCTTC. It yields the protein CASSVGASQSNEQFF.

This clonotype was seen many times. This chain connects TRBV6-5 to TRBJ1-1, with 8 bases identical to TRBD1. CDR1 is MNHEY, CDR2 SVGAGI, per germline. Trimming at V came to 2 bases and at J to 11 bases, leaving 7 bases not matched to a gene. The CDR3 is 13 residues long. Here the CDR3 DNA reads TGTGCCAGCAGTTACACCGCACAGGGGGACGCTTTCTTT. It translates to CASSYTAQGDAFF.

For the CDR3, the DNA is TGTGCCAGCTCAGAACTAGCGGGAGGCTCAGATACGCAGTATTTT. It is translated as CASSELAGGSDTQYF. The gene calls are TRBV18 and TRBJ2-3; 12 nucleotides match TRBD2. The CDR3 is 15 residues long. Trimming at V came to 5 bases and at J to 4 bases, leaving 4 bases not matched to a gene. CDR1 KGHSH and CDR2 LQKENI come from the germline V gene. The full variable domain, completed using reference TRBV18 and TRBJ2-3, is NAGVMQNPRHLVRRRGQEARLRCSPMKGHSHVYWYRQLPEEGLKFMVYLQKENIIDESGMPKERFSAEFPKEGPSILRIQQVVRGDSAAYFCASSELAGGSDTQYFGPGTRLTVL.

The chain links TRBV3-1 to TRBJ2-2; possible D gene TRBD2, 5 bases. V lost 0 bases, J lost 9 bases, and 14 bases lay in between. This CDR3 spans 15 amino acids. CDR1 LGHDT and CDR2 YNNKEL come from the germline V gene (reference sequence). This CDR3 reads CASSQDHEGARELFF. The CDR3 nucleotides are TGTGCCAGCAGCCAAGACCACGAGGGAGCCAGGGAGCTGTTTTTT.

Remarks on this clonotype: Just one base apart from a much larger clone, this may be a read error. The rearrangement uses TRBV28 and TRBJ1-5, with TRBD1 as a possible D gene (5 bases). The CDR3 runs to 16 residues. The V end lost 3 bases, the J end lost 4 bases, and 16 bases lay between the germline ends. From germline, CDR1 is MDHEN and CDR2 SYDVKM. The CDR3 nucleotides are TGTGCCAGCAGTTTGTGGGGGGGGGATAGAAATCAGCCCCAGCATTTT. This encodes CASSLWGGDRNQPQHF.

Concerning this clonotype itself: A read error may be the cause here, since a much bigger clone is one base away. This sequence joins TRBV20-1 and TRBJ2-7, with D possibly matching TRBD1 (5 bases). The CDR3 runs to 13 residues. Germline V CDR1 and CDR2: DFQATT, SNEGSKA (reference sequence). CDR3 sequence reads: CSARGPTTYGQYF. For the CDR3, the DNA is TGCAGTGCTAGGGGGCCAACTACCTACGGGCAGTACTTC.

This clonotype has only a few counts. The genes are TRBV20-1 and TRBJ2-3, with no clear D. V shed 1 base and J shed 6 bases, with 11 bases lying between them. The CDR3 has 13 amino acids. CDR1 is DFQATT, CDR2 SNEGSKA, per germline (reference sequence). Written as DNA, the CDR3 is TGCAGTGCTAGAGTATTACGGGTGGATACGCAGTATTTT. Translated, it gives CSARVLRVDTQYF.

The CDR3 here is CSARTAGGYNEQFF. For the CDR3, the DNA is TGCAGTGCTAGAACAGCGGGAGGCTACAATGAGCAGTTCTTC. This chain links TRBV20-1 with TRBJ2-1, with 9 positions matching TRBD2. CDR3 size: 14 residues. V was clipped by 2 bases and J by 3 bases; unmatched bases: 2. Germline V CDR1 and CDR2: DFQATT, SNEGSKA (reference sequence).

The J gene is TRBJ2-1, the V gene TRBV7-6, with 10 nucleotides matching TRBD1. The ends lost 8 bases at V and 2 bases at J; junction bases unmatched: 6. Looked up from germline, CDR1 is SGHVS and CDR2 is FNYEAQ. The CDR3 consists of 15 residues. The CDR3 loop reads CASPPGTGAYNEQFF. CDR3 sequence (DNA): TGTGCCAGCCCCCCCGGGACAGGGGCCTACAATGAGCAGTTCTTC.

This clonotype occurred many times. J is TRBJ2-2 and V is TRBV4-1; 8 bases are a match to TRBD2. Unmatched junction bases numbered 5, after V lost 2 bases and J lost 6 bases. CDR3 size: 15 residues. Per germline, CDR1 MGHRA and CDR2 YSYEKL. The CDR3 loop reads CASSQRTGGPGELFF. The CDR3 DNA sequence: TGCGCCAGCAGCCAAAGAACGGGAGGGCCCGGGGAGCTGTTTTTT.

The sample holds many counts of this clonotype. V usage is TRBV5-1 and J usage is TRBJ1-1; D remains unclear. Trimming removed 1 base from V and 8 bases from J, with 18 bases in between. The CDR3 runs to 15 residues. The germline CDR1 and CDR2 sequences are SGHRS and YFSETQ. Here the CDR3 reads CASSLRADQRAEAFF. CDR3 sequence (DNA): TGCGCCAGCAGCTTGCGGGCCGATCAGCGGGCCGAAGCTTTCTTT.

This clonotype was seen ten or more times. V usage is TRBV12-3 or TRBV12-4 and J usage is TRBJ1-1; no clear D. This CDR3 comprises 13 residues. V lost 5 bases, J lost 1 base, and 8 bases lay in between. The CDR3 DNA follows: TGTGCCAGCAGTCCATCAGCGAACACTGAAGCTTTCTTT. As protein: CASSPSANTEAFF.

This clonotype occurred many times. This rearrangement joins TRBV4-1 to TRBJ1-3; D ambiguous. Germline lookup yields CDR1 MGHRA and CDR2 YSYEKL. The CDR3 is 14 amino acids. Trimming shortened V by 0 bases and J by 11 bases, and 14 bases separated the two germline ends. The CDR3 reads CASSQDRAVLPIYF. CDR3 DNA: TGCGCCAGCAGCCAAGATCGGGCTGTCCTGCCCATATATTTT.

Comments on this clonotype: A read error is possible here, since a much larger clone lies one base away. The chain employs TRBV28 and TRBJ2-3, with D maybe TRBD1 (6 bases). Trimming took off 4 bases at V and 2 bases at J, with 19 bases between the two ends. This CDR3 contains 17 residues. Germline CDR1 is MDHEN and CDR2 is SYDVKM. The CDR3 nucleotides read TGTGCCAGCAGTTCCCGCCCCCCAGGGGCCCTCACAGATACGCAGTATTTT. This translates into CASSSRPPGALTDTQYF.

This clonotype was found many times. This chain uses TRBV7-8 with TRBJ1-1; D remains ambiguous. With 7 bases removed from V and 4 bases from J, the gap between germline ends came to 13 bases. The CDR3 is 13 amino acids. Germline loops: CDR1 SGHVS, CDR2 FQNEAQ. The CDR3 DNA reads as TGTGCCAGCAAGGGCTTGGGCCCCACTGAAGCTTTCTTT. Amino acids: CASKGLGPTEAFF.

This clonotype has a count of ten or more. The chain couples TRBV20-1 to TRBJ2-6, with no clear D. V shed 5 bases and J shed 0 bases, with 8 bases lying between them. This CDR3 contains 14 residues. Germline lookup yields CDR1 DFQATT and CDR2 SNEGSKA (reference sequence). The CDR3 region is CSAPSSSGANVLTF. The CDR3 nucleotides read TGCAGTGCTCCATCGAGCTCTGGGGCCAACGTCCTGACTTTC.

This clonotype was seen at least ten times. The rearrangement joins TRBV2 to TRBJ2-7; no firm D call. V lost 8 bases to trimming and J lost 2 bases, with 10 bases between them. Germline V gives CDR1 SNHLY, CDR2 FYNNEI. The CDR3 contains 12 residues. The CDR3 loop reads CASGSATYEQYF. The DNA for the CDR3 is TGTGCCAGCGGTTCGGCTACCTACGAGCAGTACTTC.

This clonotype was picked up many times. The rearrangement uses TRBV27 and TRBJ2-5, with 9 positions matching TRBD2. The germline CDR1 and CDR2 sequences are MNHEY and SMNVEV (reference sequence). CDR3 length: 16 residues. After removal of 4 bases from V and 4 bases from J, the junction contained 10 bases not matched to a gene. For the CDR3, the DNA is TGTGCCAGCAGTTCTACTCTTAGCGGGAGTCGAGAGACCCAGTACTTC. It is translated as CASSSTLSGSRETQYF.

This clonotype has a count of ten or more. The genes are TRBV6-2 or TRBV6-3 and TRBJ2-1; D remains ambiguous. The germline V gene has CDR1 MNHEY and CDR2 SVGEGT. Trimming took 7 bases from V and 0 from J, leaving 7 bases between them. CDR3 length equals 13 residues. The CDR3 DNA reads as TGTGCCAGCACTCAGAGCTCCTACAATGAGCAGTTCTTC. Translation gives CASTQSSYNEQFF.

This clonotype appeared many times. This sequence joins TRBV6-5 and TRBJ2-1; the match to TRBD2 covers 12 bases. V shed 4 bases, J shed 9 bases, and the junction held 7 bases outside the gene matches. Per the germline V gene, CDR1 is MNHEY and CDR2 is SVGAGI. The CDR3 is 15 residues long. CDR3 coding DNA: TGTGCCAGCAGTTTGCTAGCGGGAGGGCAATTTGAGCAGTTCTTC. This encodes CASSLLAGGQFEQFF.

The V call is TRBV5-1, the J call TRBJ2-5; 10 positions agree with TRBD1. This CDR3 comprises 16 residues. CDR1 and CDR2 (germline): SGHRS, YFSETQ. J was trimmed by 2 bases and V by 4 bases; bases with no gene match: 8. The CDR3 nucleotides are TGCGCCAGCAGCCCGAGGGGGACAGGGGTACAAGAGACCCAGTACTTC. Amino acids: CASSPRGTGVQETQYF.

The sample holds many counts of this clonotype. CDR3 amino acids: CASSLFGTEQETQYF. The CDR3 DNA reads as TGTGCCAGCAGTTTATTCGGGACAGAACAAGAGACCCAGTACTTC. The genes are TRBV28 and TRBJ2-5, with TRBD1 matching over 7 bases. With V trimmed by 1 base and J by 2 bases, 4 bases remained unmatched. The germline V gene has CDR1 MDHEN and CDR2 SYDVKM. CDR3 size: 15 residues.